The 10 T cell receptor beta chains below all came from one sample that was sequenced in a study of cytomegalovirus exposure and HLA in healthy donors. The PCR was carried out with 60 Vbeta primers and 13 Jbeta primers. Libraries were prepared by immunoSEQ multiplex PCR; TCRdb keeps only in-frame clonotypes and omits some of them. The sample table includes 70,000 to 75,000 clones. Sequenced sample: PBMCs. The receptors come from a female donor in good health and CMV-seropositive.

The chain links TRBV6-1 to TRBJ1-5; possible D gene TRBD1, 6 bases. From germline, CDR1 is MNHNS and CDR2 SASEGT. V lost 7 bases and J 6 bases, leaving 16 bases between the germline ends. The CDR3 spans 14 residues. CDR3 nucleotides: TGTGCCAGCACCCCGACAGGTGGCGGTCAGCCCCAGCATTTT. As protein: CASTPTGGGQPQHF.

CDR3 loop: CASSRTIGTRTSAGYEQYF. The CDR3 nucleotides are TGCGCCAGCAGCCGAACCATAGGGACACGGACTAGCGCAGGGTACGAGCAGTACTTC. The rearrangement joins TRBV4-1 to TRBJ2-7; 9 bases are shared with TRBD2. The CDR3 length is 19 residues. J gave up 4 bases and V 4 bases, and 20 bases lay outside the gene matches. CDR1 is MGHRA, CDR2 YSYEKL, per germline.

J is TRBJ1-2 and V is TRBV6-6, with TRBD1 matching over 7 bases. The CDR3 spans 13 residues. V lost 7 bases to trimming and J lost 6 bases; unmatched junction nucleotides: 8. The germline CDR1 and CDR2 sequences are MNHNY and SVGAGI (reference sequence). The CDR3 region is CASNGFTGDGYTF. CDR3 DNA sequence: TGTGCCAGCAATGGATTTACAGGGGATGGCTACACCTTC.

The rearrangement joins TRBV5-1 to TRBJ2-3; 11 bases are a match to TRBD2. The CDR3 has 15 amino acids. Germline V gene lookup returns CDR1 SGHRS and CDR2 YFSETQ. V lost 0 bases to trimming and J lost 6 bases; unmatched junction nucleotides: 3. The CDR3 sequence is CASSLGLAGSDTQYF. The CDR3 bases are TGCGCCAGCAGCTTGGGACTAGCGGGAAGTGATACGCAGTATTTT.

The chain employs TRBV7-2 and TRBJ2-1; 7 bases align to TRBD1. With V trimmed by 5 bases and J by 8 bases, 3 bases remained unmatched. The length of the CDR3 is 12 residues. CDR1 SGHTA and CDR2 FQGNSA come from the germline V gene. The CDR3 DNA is TGTGCCAGCAGCCCACAGGGGCATGAGCAGTTCTTC. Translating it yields CASSPQGHEQFF.

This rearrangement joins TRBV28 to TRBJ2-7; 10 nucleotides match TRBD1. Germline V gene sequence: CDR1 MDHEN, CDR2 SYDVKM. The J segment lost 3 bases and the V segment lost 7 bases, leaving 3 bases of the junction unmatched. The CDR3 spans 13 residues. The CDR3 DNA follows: TGTGCCAGCACCGGGACAGGGGTCTACGAGCAGTACTTC. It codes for CASTGTGVYEQYF. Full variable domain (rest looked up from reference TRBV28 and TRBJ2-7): DVKVTQSSRYLVKRTGEKVFLECVQDMDHENMFWYRQDPGLGLRLIYFSYDVKMKEKGDIPEGYSVSREKKERFSLILESASTNQTSMYLCASTGTGVYEQYFGPGTRLTVT.

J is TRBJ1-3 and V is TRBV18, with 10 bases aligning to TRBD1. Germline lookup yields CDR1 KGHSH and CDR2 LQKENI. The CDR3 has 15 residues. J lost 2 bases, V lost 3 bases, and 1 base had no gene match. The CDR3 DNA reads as TGTGCCAGCTCACCCGGACAGGGGGCTGGAAACACCATATATTTT. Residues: CASSPGQGAGNTIYF.

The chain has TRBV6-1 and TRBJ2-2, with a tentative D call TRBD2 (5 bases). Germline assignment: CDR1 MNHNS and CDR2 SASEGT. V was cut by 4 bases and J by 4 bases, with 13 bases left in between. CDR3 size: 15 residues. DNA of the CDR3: TGTGCCAGCAGTGCAGCGGTGAGATTCACCGGGGAGCTGTTTTTT. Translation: CASSAAVRFTGELFF.

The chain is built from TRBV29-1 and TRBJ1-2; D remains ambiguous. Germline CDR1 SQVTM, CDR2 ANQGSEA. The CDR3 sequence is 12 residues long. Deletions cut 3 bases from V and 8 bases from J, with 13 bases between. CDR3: CSVEEGAGGYTF. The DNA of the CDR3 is TGCAGCGTTGAGGAGGGAGCTGGGGGCTACACCTTC.

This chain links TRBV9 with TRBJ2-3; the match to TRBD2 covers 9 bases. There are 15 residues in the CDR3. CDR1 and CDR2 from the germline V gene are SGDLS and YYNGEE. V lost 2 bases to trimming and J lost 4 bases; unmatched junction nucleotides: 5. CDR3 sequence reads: CASSVGGGAADTQYF. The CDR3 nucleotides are TGTGCCAGCAGCGTCGGCGGGGGGGCCGCAGATACGCAGTATTTT.